These 20 T cell receptor beta chains originate from one sample sequenced in a study of molecular identifiers for immune sequencing clone quantification. TCRdb re-called the PCR reads with MiXCR, one entry per CDR3 protein. The sample shows more than 250,000 distinct CDR3 sequences, roughly a fifth of them seen only once. Source material: naive CD8+ T cells from blood, with Jurkat cell RNA spiked in. Subset noted: FACS-sorted CD8+CD4-CCR7+CD45RA+ naive T cells. All receptors come from a human donor in good health. Some libraries in this study had Jurkat cell RNA spiked in.

This clonotype has a count of ten or more. The chain recombines TRBV6-5 with TRBJ1-1, with D uncertain. CDR3 size: 14 residues. Between the trimmed V and J ends, which lost 5 bases and 3 bases, there was a span of 13 bases. Germline V gives CDR1 MNHEY, CDR2 SVGAGI. The CDR3 region is CASSASGVHTEAFF. CDR3 bases: TGTGCCAGCAGTGCCTCCGGGGTCCACACTGAAGCTTTCTTT.

At least ten counts were recorded for this clonotype. The chain links TRBV29-1 to TRBJ2-3; 9 bases agree with TRBD2. The CDR3 consists of 12 residues. CDR1 and CDR2 (germline): SQVTM, ANQGSEA. V shed 7 bases, J shed 6 bases, and the junction held 5 bases outside the gene matches. The CDR3 DNA reads TGCAGCGCAGAGCGGGGGGCCGATACGCAGTATTTT. Its translation is CSAERGADTQYF.

Comments on this clonotype: The junction and the germline gene differ at one end; a read error may be behind it. The chain uses TRBV4-1 and TRBJ2-3; tentatively, D is TRBD2 (6 bases). The CDR3 is 15 residues long. Germline V CDR1 and CDR2: MGHRA, YSYEKL. This CDR3 reads CAGSHGAGRPDTQYF. Written as DNA, the CDR3 is TGCGCCGGCAGCCACGGCGCAGGGAGGCCAGATACGCAGTATTTT.

Comments on this clonotype: A single base separates this from a much larger clone, so it may be a read error. The chain joins TRBV19 to TRBJ2-4, with 9 bases matching TRBD1. Germline loops: CDR1 LNHDA, CDR2 SQIVND (reference sequence). CDR3 length equals 15 residues. CDR3 region: CAGSPKRQGGRIQYF. CDR3 sequence (DNA): TGTGCCGGTAGTCCCAAACGACAGGGGGGACGGATTCAGTACTTC.

This clonotype was observed many times. The chain couples TRBV7-9 to TRBJ2-4, with D possibly TRBD2 on 5 matching bases. This CDR3 spans 14 amino acids. Germline CDR1 and CDR2: SEHNR and FQNEAQ (reference sequence). V lost 4 bases and J 1 base, leaving 8 bases between the germline ends. The CDR3 is CASSSGVAKNIQYF. CDR3 sequence (DNA): TGTGCCAGCAGCTCCGGGGTTGCCAAAAACATTCAGTACTTC.

This clonotype has at least ten counts. The V and J genes are TRBV6-2 or TRBV6-3 and TRBJ2-3; 8 nucleotides agree with TRBD2. Germline V gene lookup returns CDR1 MNHEY and CDR2 SVGEGT. Germline trimming cut 4 bases from V and 4 bases from J; bases unmatched to any gene: 4. The CDR3 contains 14 residues. The CDR3 loop is CASSFQRESDTQYF. The CDR3 bases are TGTGCCAGCAGTTTCCAGCGGGAGTCAGATACGCAGTATTTT.

The gene calls are TRBV19 and TRBJ2-7; TRBD1 is a possible D gene (6 bases). The CDR3 spans 13 residues. CDR1 is LNHDA, CDR2 SQIVND, per germline (reference sequence). With 5 bases removed from V and 3 bases from J, the gap between germline ends came to 11 bases. The chain's CDR3 is CASSPAQGYEQYF. The CDR3 DNA is TGTGCCAGTAGTCCCGCACAGGGCTACGAGCAGTACTTC.

There are a few counts of this clonotype. V is TRBV4-1 and J is TRBJ2-5; TRBD1 is a possible D gene (5 bases). The CDR3 spans 15 residues. Germline values: CDR1 MGHRA, CDR2 YSYEKL. The ends were cut back, 1 base at V and 0 bases at J, with 9 bases in the middle. The CDR3 spells CASSQGGDNQETQYF. The CDR3 nucleotides are TGCGCCAGCAGCCAAGGGGGCGATAACCAAGAGACCCAGTACTTC.

The V gene is TRBV4-1, the J gene TRBJ2-1, with 7 bases lining up with TRBD2. The germline V gene has CDR1 MGHRA and CDR2 YSYEKL. This CDR3 has 16 amino acids. V shed 0 bases, J shed 3 bases, and the junction held 5 bases outside the gene matches. DNA for the CDR3: TGCGCCAGCAGCCAAGAAGGACTAGGACTCTACAATGAGCAGTTCTTC. Translated, it gives CASSQEGLGLYNEQFF.

The chain combines TRBV14 with TRBJ2-7; tentatively, D is TRBD2 (6 bases). Germline values: CDR1 SGHDN, CDR2 FVKESK. The CDR3 loop spans 16 amino acids. V was clipped by 1 base and J by 4 bases, with 17 bases between them. The CDR3 sequence: CASSQVSGPTSYEQYF. The DNA of the CDR3 is TGTGCCAGCAGCCAAGTATCAGGCCCGACTAGTTACGAGCAGTACTTC. The variable domain in full, completed from reference TRBV14 and TRBJ2-7, reads EAGVTQFPSHSVIEKGQTVTLRCDPISGHDNLYWYRRVMGKEIKFLLHFVKESKQDESGMPNNRFLAERTGGTYSTLKVQPAELEDSGVYFCASSQVSGPTSYEQYFGPGTRLTVT.

This clonotype has at least ten counts. This CDR3 is CASSQQGSGDEQFF. The CDR3 DNA sequence: TGCGCCAGCAGCCAACAGGGATCCGGCGATGAGCAGTTCTTC. J is TRBJ2-1 and V is TRBV4-3, with D possibly matching TRBD1 (5 bases). This CDR3 is built from 14 residues. Trimming removed 2 bases at V and 8 bases at J, with 13 bases between. Germline loops: CDR1 LGHNA, CDR2 YSLEER.

J is TRBJ1-2 and V is TRBV9, with TRBD1 identical over 7 bases. The CDR3 sequence is 14 residues long. Germline V CDR1 and CDR2: SGDLS, YYNGEE. V dropped 4 bases and J dropped 7; count of bases not matched to a gene: 10. In nucleotides, the CDR3 is TGTGCCAGCAGCCCACGTGTAGAGGGGGCTGGCTACACCTTC. Amino acid sequence: CASSPRVEGAGYTF.

Concerning this clonotype itself: Its ends do not fully match the called genes, so a read error is possible. The genes are TRBV6-5 and TRBJ1-5, with D possibly matching TRBD1 (5 bases). CDR1 MNHEY and CDR2 SVGAGI come from the germline V gene. CDR3 size: 16 residues. CDR3 nucleotides: TGTGCCGGCAGTTACTCAGAGGGGAATAGCAATCAGCCCCAGCATTTT. It yields the protein CAGSYSEGNSNQPQHF.

At least ten counts were recorded for this clonotype. The V gene is TRBV27, the J gene TRBJ2-3; D gene uncertain. Germline CDR1 reads MNHEY; CDR2 reads SMNVEV (reference sequence). V gave up 3 bases and J gave up 8 bases, with 12 bases separating them. This CDR3 comprises 13 residues. Here the CDR3 DNA reads TGTGCCAGCAGTTTTTCTGGCTCGGTTACGCAGTATTTT. Translated: CASSFSGSVTQYF.

This clonotype was detected ten times or more. The chain uses TRBV4-1 and TRBJ2-7; possibly TRBD1 for D (6 bases). The CDR3 covers 17 residues. Per germline, CDR1 MGHRA and CDR2 YSYEKL. The ends were cut back, 1 base at V and 2 bases at J, with 18 bases in the middle. The CDR3, as DNA: TGCGCCAGCAGCCAAGGAATTTGGACAGAGAACGCCTACGAGCAGTACTTC. The encoded protein is CASSQGIWTENAYEQYF.

This clonotype was recorded many times. As DNA, the CDR3 is TGTGCCAGCAGTTCCGGGACAGGGCGAGAGACCCAGTACTTC. Protein product: CASSSGTGRETQYF. The chain combines TRBV28 with TRBJ2-5, with 9 nucleotides matching TRBD1. The CDR3 loop spans 14 amino acids. Germline loops: CDR1 MDHEN, CDR2 SYDVKM. The ends lost 4 bases at V and 4 bases at J; junction bases unmatched: 4.

This clonotype occurred many times. The rearrangement uses TRBV28 and TRBJ2-3; 7 bases align to TRBD2. This CDR3 has 14 amino acids. In germline, CDR1 is MDHEN, CDR2 SYDVKM. Losses at the gene ends were 5 bases for V and 3 bases for J; bases not matched to a gene: 5. The CDR3 is CASSPLAVTDTQYF. Written as DNA, the CDR3 is TGTGCCAGCAGTCCCCTAGCGGTTACAGATACGCAGTATTTT.

This clonotype was seen once. An end of the junction differs from the germline gene, which may be a read error. This chain links TRBV12-3 or TRBV12-4 with TRBJ2-4, with 9 bases that match TRBD1. The CDR3 is 15 amino acids. CDR3 DNA: TGTGCCAGCAGTTTGTATACAGGGGGCGTGAACACTCAGTACTTC. It yields the protein CASSLYTGGVNTQYF.

Comments on this clonotype: This may come from a read error, since a much larger clone is one base off. V is TRBV27 and J is TRBJ1-4; TRBD1 matches at 11 bases. The CDR3 extends over 15 amino acids. From germline, CDR1 is MNHEY and CDR2 SMNVEV (reference sequence). The CDR3 nucleotides read TGTGCCAGCAGTTTGGGGACAGGGGGTCGTGAAAAACTGTCTTTT. Translating it yields CASSLGTGGREKLSF.

In the case of this clonotype: A much larger clone lies one base from this, so it may be a read error. The genes are TRBV9 and TRBJ2-4; no clear D gene. V was cut by 0 bases and J by 2 bases, with 12 bases left in between. The V gene's germline CDR1 is SGDLS and CDR2 YYNGEE. The CDR3 spans 16 residues. As DNA, the CDR3 is TGTGCCAGCAGCGTAGGTTTCAAGGGCACCAAAAACATTCAGTACTTC. Translation gives CASSVGFKGTKNIQYF.